Below, 3 T cell receptor beta chains from the same sample are listed, as sequenced in a study of metastatic and nonmetastatic thyroid tumors (dated by TCRdb to 2020 to 2022). Libraries were built with PCR. TCRdb shows the sequencer as Illumina HiSeq 4000. The public reads were quality trimmed at Q25 with fastp and then assembled into clones with MiXCR by TCRdb, keeping productive beta chains. A total of several thousand clones appear in this sample, 18% of them only once. The leading ten clones occupy less than 25% of the sample. Before undergoing thyroid surgery, none of the patients had been given any kind of treatment. Sequencing was performed on adjacent normal tissue. The receptors come from a male donor with papillary thyroid cancer or a benign thyroid nodule (not recorded which). Some clones in this sample may be carry-over from other donors' samples.

Notes on this clone: At one end, the junction sequence differs from germline, possibly due to a read error. The chain carries TRBV25-1 and TRBJ1-2; D remains ambiguous. Germline V CDR1 and CDR2: MGHDK, SYGVNS. CDR3 length: 12 amino acids. CDR3 nucleotide sequence: TGTGCCAGCAATGGTTGGTACTATGACTACACCTTC. Translation: CASNGWYYDYTF.

V gene TRBV12-3 or TRBV12-4 combines with J gene TRBJ2-1, with a weak D call TRBD1 (6 bases). This CDR3 spans 14 amino acids. Deletions cut 5 bases from V and 5 bases from J, with 13 bases between. Written as DNA, the CDR3 is TGTGCCAGCAGTGTGGACAGAGCTAACAATGAGCAGTTCTTC. Encoded protein: CASSVDRANNEQFF.

Relative to its sample, this clone is medium-sized. The chain links TRBV12-5 to TRBJ2-2; TRBD1 matches at 8 bases. Germline loops: CDR1 LGHNT, CDR2 FRNRAP. The CDR3 loop spans 18 amino acids. J was trimmed by 5 bases and V by 7 bases; bases with no gene match: 18. CDR3: CASAQRQGFGSRTGELFF. The CDR3, as DNA: TGTGCTAGTGCTCAACGACAGGGGTTTGGGAGCAGGACCGGGGAGCTGTTTTTT.